A selection of T cell receptor beta chains follows, all from one sample in a study of CD8+ T cells in alopecia areata. Profiling relied on immunoSEQ multiplex PCR, and the TCRdb table lists in-frame clones only, not all of them. The sample shows 150,000 to 200,000 clones, roughly 60% of them seen only once. The starting material was CD4+ T cells sorted from blood, obtained at week 0. These receptors originate from a human donor with alopecia areata. The CDR3 runs from the conserved cysteine through the conserved F or W. Each record gives: D gene, clone size, V gene, J gene, CDR3 protein, CDR3 DNA. A D gene is named only where the DNA matches it firmly. Where a row states a size, it is once, few, many or the class of an expanded clone; other rows omit it.

NA	NA	TRBV29-1	TRBJ2-7	CSATQGSSYEQYF	TGCAGCGCCACCCAGGGAAGCTCCTACGAGCAGTACTTC
TRBD2	NA	TRBV5-1	TRBJ2-3	CASSLVLAGAPSNTQYF	TGCGCCAGCAGCTTGGTTCTAGCGGGAGCCCCTTCGAATACGCAGTATTTT
NA	NA	TRBV27	TRBJ2-5	CASSPDVGVGTQYF	TGTGCCAGCAGTCCCGATGTGGGGGTGGGGACCCAGTACTTC
TRBD1	NA	TRBV6-6	TRBJ1-1	CASIFDRGDTEAFF	TGTGCCAGCATCTTCGACAGGGGCGACACTGAAGCTTTCTTT
NA	NA	TRBV9	TRBJ1-1	CASSVGPENTEAFF	TGTGCCAGCAGCGTGGGACCGGAGAACACTGAAGCTTTCTTT
NA	few	TRBV7-6	TRBJ2-5	CASSLDRTAWETQYF	TGTGCCAGCAGCTTAGATCGGACAGCGTGGGAGACCCAGTACTTC
TRBD1	NA	TRBV7-2	TRBJ1-1	CASSPISSSLTGFTEAFF	TGTGCCAGCAGTCCAATCAGTAGTTCCCTGACAGGGTTCACTGAAGCTTTCTTT
TRBD2	NA	TRBV29-1	TRBJ2-3	CSVAPLPSGDTDTQYF	TGCAGCGTTGCGCCCCTCCCTAGCGGGGACACAGATACGCAGTATTTT
NA	once	TRBV23-1	TRBJ2-3	CASSIRGDTYTDTQYF	TGCGCCAGCTCCATCCGCGGGGACACCTACACAGATACGCAGTATTTT
NA	NA	TRBV30	TRBJ2-5	CAWSSLNSGPETQYF	TGTGCCTGGAGTTCCCTAAACAGTGGCCCCGAGACCCAGTACTTC
TRBD1	NA	TRBV29-1	TRBJ1-1	CSVTGQANTEAFF	TGCAGCGTTACGGGACAGGCGAACACTGAAGCTTTCTTT
NA	NA	TRBV10-3	TRBJ2-7	CAAGQAEQYF	TGTGCCGCTGGACAAGCCGAGCAGTACTTC
TRBD2	NA	TRBV15	TRBJ2-5	CATSGARGQETQYF	TGTGCCACTAGCGGGGCCAGAGGACAAGAGACCCAGTACTTC
TRBD1	few	TRBV7-2	TRBJ2-5	CASSLRVQGAETQYF	TGTGCCAGCAGCTTACGGGTCCAGGGGGCAGAGACCCAGTACTTC
NA	NA	TRBV6-6	TRBJ2-3	CASSWGVSTDTQYF	TGTGCCAGCAGTTGGGGGGTCTCCACAGATACGCAGTATTTT
NA	NA	TRBV29-1	TRBJ2-7	CSATTGVYEQYF	TGCAGCGCCACCACAGGAGTCTACGAGCAGTACTTC
NA	NA	TRBV5-4	TRBJ2-3	CASSLAQGGVRQYF	TGTGCCAGCAGCTTGGCTCAGGGGGGGGTAAGGCAGTATTTT
NA	few	TRBV18	TRBJ2-1	CASSPLRGDNHEQFF	TGTGCCAGCTCACCCTTACGTGGGGACAATCATGAGCAGTTCTTC
TRBD1	NA	TRBV30	TRBJ2-7	CAWNPPGQLTYEQYF	TGTGCCTGGAACCCCCCGGGACAGCTAACCTACGAGCAGTACTTC
NA	NA	TRBV30	TRBJ1-2	CAWNPGRGYYGYTF	TGTGCCTGGAACCCTGGCAGAGGCTATTATGGCTACACCTTC